The rows below give T cell receptor beta chains drawn from one sample of a study of blood T cell repertoires in COVID-19. Method: immunoSEQ multiplex PCR; TCRdb's copy keeps in-frame clones and lacks some. The sample holds just under 60,000 clones, 85% to 90% seen once. Sequences were obtained from peripheral blood. All receptors come from a human donor with active COVID-19. The donor label of this sample is uncertain. Both conserved end residues are part of each CDR3. A D gene is named only where the DNA matches it firmly. Clone size, where shown, is once, few, many, or a class for clones that have expanded.

D gene	V gene	clone size	J gene	CDR3 protein	CDR3 DNA
.	TRBV10-1	.	TRBJ2-1	CASSDPGVLNEQFF	TGCGCCAGCAGTGATCCGGGGGTACTCAATGAGCAGTTCTTC
.	TRBV4-3	.	TRBJ2-3	CASSQASEGALTQYF	TGCGCCAGCAGCCAGGCGTCGGAGGGCGCGTTAACGCAGTATTTT
.	TRBV28	.	TRBJ2-1	CASDPGRGEWQFF	TGTGCCAGCGACCCGGGGAGGGGGGAATGGCAGTTCTTC
TRBD1	TRBV18	.	TRBJ1-1	CASSLTGETTEAFF	TGTGCCAGCTCACTTACAGGGGAAACGACTGAAGCTTTCTTT
TRBD1	TRBV5-1	once	TRBJ2-1	CASSGGQVYNEQFF	TGCGCCAGCAGCGGGGGACAGGTCTACAATGAGCAGTTCTTC
TRBD1	TRBV10-1	few	TRBJ2-2	CASSEGTVGGELFF	TGCGCCAGCAGCGAGGGGACAGTAGGAGGGGAGCTGTTTTTT
TRBD1	TRBV7-7	once	TRBJ1-4	CASSVRTGAPDNEKLFF	TGTGCTAGCAGTGTAAGGACAGGGGCGCCTGATAATGAAAAACTGTTTTTT
.	TRBV7-2	.	TRBJ1-2	CASSPTQTARNYGYTF	TGTGCCAGCAGTCCAACCCAGACAGCTCGTAACTATGGCTACACCTTC
TRBD1	TRBV6-5	.	TRBJ1-1	CASSYTGQGDTEAFF	TGTGCCAGCAGTTACACGGGACAGGGAGACACTGAAGCTTTCTTT
TRBD1	TRBV5-4	.	TRBJ2-1	CASSGDSSYNEQFF	TGTGCCAGCAGCGGGGACAGCTCCTACAATGAGCAGTTCTTC
TRBD1	TRBV11-2	few	TRBJ1-1	CASSLRQGRNTEAFF	TGTGCCAGCAGCTTAAGACAGGGGAGGAACACTGAAGCTTTCTTT
.	TRBV7-9	.	TRBJ1-3	CASSPAAWGNTIYF	TGTGCCAGCAGCCCAGCGGCGTGGGGAAACACCATATATTTT
TRBD1	TRBV5-1	few	TRBJ2-2	CASRTGTGASDGELFF	TGCGCCAGCAGAACCGGGACAGGGGCTTCTGACGGGGAGCTGTTTTTT
.	TRBV5-1	.	TRBJ2-3	CASSPRSQGGDTQYF	TGCGCCAGCAGCCCTCGTTCCCAGGGAGGAGATACGCAGTATTTT
.	TRBV7-3	.	TRBJ2-7	CASSLSQGPPYEQYF	TGTGCCAGCAGCTTAAGTCAGGGGCCACCCTACGAGCAGTACTTC
TRBD1	TRBV29-1	.	TRBJ1-1	CSAFRQGDTEAFF	TGCAGCGCTTTCCGACAGGGCGACACTGAAGCTTTCTTT
.	TRBV18	.	TRBJ2-5	CASSSGSGETQYF	TGTGCCAGCTCCTCGGGGTCGGGAGAGACCCAGTACTTC
TRBD2	TRBV18	.	TRBJ2-5	CASSPELAGGQETQYF	TGTGCCAGCTCACCAGAACTAGCGGGGGGACAAGAGACCCAGTACTTC
TRBD1	TRBV19	.	TRBJ2-2	CASSMAQGPGELFF	TGTGCCAGTAGTATGGCACAGGGGCCCGGGGAGCTGTTTTTT
.	TRBV2	.	TRBJ2-1	CASSEQANEQFF	TGTGCCAGCAGTGAACAGGCCAATGAGCAGTTCTTC
.	TRBV13	.	TRBJ1-6	CASSMDGGFYNSPLHF	TGTGCCAGCAGCATGGACGGAGGTTTTTATAATTCACCCCTCCACTTT
.	TRBV11-3	.	TRBJ2-5	CASSLKGWETQYF	TGTGCCAGCAGCTTGAAGGGGTGGGAGACCCAGTACTTC
.	TRBV12-3/TRBV12-4	.	TRBJ1-2	CASSETRDYGYTF	TGTGCCAGCAGCGAGACACGCGACTATGGCTACACCTTC
.	TRBV6-2/TRBV6-3	.	TRBJ2-7	CASSYPNTLGNYEQYF	TGTGCCAGCAGTTACCCCAACACGCTAGGAAACTACGAGCAGTACTTC
.	TRBV6-2/TRBV6-3	.	TRBJ1-1	CASSYLGALGTEAFF	TGTGCCAGCAGTTACTTGGGGGCGCTAGGCACTGAAGCTTTCTTT
.	TRBV2	.	TRBJ1-2	CASSYRLSWGYTF	TGTGCCAGTTCCTACAGGTTGTCTTGGGGCTACACCTTC